This is a list of T cell receptor beta chains from one sample in a study of blood T cell repertoires in COVID-19. Sequencing was performed with immunoSEQ multiplex PCR; in TCRdb, only in-frame clones are kept and a portion is missing. Of 390,000 or so clones listed, 80% to 90% were seen once; the top ten hold approximately 1%. Sequencing was performed on PBMCs or T cells enriched from blood (not recorded which). These TCRs come from a man younger than 30 who had recovered from COVID-19. Each CDR3 is given with its conserved first and last residue. The D gene is left open where the match is weak. The size field is filled for only some rows; it gives once, few, many or a size class.

v_call,d_call,clone_size,j_call,cdr3_aa,cdr3_nt
TRBV19,TRBD2,-,TRBJ2-1,CASSGRHASGRPYEQFF,TGTGCCAGTAGTGGGAGACACGCTAGCGGGAGGCCCTATGAGCAGTTCTTC
TRBV27,-,-,TRBJ1-1,CASSPAGVGAFF,TGTGCCAGCAGTCCGGCGGGGGTGGGGGCCTTCTTT
TRBV6-5,TRBD1,-,TRBJ1-2,CASSYSRGRGGYTF,TGTGCCAGCAGTTACTCCAGGGGGCGCGGTGGCTACACCTTC
TRBV6-5,TRBD1,once,TRBJ1-2,CASRPGTGGYGYTF,TGTGCCAGCAGGCCCGGGACAGGGGGCTATGGCTACACCTTC
TRBV7-8,-,-,TRBJ2-2,CASSLLQDGGELFF,TGTGCCAGCAGCTTATTACAGGATGGCGGGGAGCTGTTTTTT
TRBV7-9,-,-,TRBJ2-7,CASGPTRYEQYF,TGTGCCAGCGGGCCAACTAGGTACGAGCAGTACTTC
TRBV7-9,TRBD2,-,TRBJ2-1,CASSLAGAYNEQFF,TGTGCCAGCAGCCTAGCGGGGGCATACAATGAGCAGTTCTTC
TRBV2,-,-,TRBJ1-3,CASLYGSSGNTIYF,TGTGCCAGCCTCTACGGGAGCTCTGGAAACACCATATATTTT
TRBV7-2,TRBD2,-,TRBJ2-7,CASSRSGSSYEQYF,TGTGCCAGCAGCCGTAGCGGGAGCTCCTACGAGCAGTACTTC
TRBV4-1,TRBD1,-,TRBJ1-2,CASSQQPGQAYGYTF,TGCGCCAGCAGCCAACAGCCGGGACAGGCCTATGGCTACACCTTC
TRBV28,-,-,TRBJ2-6,CASSILSGANVLTF,TGTGCCAGCAGTATACTCTCGGGGGCCAACGTCCTGACTTTC
TRBV23-1,-,-,TRBJ1-5,CASSQPGHPWDPSNQPQHF,TGCGCCAGCAGTCAACCGGGACACCCATGGGATCCGAGCAATCAGCCCCAGCATTTT
TRBV28,-,-,TRBJ1-2,CASSLSGGNGYTF,TGTGCCAGCAGTTTATCGGGGGGCAACGGCTACACCTTC
TRBV9,TRBD2,-,TRBJ2-2,CASSVETSGAGELFF,TGTGCCAGCAGCGTAGAAACTAGCGGGGCGGGGGAGCTGTTTTTT
TRBV7-6,TRBD2,-,TRBJ2-3,CASSSLGRGSSGSTDTQYF,TGTGCCAGCAGCTCCCTCGGGAGGGGCTCTAGCGGGAGCACAGATACGCAGTATTTT
TRBV29-1,-,few,TRBJ1-1,CSVVLGSGAEAFF,TGCAGCGTTGTATTAGGGTCGGGGGCTGAAGCTTTCTTT
TRBV9,TRBD1,-,TRBJ1-6,CASSSGDRGPSPLHF,TGTGCCAGCAGCTCAGGGGACAGGGGGCCTTCACCCCTCCACTTT
TRBV7-8,-,-,TRBJ2-5,CASSFSRGETQYF,TGTGCCAGCAGCTTTAGCAGGGGTGAGACCCAGTACTTC